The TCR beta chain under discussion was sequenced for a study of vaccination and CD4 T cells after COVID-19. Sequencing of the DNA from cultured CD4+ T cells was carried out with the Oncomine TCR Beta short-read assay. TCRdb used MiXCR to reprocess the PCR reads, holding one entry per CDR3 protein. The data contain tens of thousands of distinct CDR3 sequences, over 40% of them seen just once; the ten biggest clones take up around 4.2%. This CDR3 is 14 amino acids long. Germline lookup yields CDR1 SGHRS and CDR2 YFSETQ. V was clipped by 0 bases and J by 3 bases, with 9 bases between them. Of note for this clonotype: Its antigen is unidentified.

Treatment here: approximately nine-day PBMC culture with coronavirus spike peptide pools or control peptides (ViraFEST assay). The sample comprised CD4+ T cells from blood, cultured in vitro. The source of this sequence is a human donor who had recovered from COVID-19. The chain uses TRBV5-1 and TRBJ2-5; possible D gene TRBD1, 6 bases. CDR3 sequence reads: CASSLEAGEETQYF. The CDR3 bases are TGCGCCAGCAGCTTGGAGGCAGGGGAAGAGACCCAGTACTTC.